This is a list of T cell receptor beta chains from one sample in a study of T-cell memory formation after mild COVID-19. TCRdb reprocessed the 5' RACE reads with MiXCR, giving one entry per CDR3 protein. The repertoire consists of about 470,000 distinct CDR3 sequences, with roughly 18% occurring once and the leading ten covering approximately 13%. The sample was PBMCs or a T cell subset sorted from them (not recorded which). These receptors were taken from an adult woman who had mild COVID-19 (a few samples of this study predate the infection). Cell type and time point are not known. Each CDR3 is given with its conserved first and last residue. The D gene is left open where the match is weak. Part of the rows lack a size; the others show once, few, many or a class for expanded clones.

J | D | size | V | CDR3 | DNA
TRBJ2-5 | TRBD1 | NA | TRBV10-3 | CAIRDRPQETQYF | TGTGCCATCAGGGACAGGCCACAAGAGACCCAGTACTTC
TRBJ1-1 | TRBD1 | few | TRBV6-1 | CASSGPGTANTEAFF | TGTGCCAGCAGTGGGCCCGGGACAGCGAACACTGAAGCTTTCTTT
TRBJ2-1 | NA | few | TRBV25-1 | CASSEQGDNEQFF | TGTGCCAGCAGTGAACAGGGCGACAATGAGCAGTTCTTC
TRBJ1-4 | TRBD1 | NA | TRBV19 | CASRQPGQLNEKLFF | TGTGCCAGTAGACAACCGGGACAGTTGAATGAAAAACTGTTTTTT
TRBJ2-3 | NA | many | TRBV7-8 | CASGSPGATDTQYF | TGTGCCAGCGGCTCACCGGGCGCCACAGATACGCAGTATTTT
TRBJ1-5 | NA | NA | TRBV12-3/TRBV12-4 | CASSLPGQGLSQPQHF | TGTGCCAGCAGTTTACCTGGGCAGGGCCTAAGTCAGCCCCAGCATTTT
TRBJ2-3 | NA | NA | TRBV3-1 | CASSPSESNLGTDTQYF | TGTGCCAGCAGCCCCTCGGAGAGTAACCTAGGCACAGATACGCAGTATTTT
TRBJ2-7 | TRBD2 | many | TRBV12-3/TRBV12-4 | CASRASGTYEQYF | TGTGCCAGCCGGGCTAGCGGGACTTACGAGCAGTACTTC
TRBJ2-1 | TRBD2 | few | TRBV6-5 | CATTLAGATYNEQFF | TGTGCCACCACTTTAGCGGGAGCTACCTACAATGAGCAGTTCTTC
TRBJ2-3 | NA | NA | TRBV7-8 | CASSLISGLGADTQYF | TGTGCCAGCAGCTTAATCTCCGGCTTGGGCGCAGATACGCAGTATTTT
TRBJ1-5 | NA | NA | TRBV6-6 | CASSADNSNQPQHF | TGTGCCAGCAGCGCTGACAATAGCAATCAGCCCCAGCATTTT
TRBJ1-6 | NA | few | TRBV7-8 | CASSLGPGRGGSPLHF | TGTGCCAGCAGCTTAGGACCGGGTAGGGGTGGTTCACCCCTCCACTTT
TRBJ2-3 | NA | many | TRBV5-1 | CASSLAGTSSDTQYF | TGCGCCAGCAGCTTGGCCGGGACTTCCTCCGATACGCAGTATTTT
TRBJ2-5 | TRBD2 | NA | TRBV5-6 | CASSSWGAGGQETQYF | TGTGCCAGCAGCTCCTGGGGAGCGGGAGGCCAAGAGACCCAGTACTTC
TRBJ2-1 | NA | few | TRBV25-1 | CASSEPNEQFF | TGTGCCAGCAGTGAGCCCAATGAGCAGTTCTTC
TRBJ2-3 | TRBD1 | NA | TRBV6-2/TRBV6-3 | CASSPGTVTDTQYF | TGTGCCAGCAGTCCCGGGACAGTGACAGATACGCAGTATTTT
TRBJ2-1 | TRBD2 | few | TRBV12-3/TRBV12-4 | CASSPPPGSGASSYNEQFF | TGTGCCAGCAGTCCGCCTCCTGGAAGCGGGGCAAGCTCCTACAATGAGCAGTTCTTC
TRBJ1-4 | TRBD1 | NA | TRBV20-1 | CSALQGAHEKLFF | TGCAGTGCCCTTCAGGGGGCGCATGAAAAACTGTTTTTT
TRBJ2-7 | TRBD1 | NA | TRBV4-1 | CASSKLTGISYEQYF | TGCGCCAGCAGCAAACTGACAGGGATCTCCTACGAGCAGTACTTC
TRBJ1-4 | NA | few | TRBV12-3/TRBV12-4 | CASSLKAPAREKLFF | TGTGCCAGCAGTTTAAAGGCGCCGGCTCGTGAAAAACTGTTTTTT
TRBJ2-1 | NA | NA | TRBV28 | CASSPSRWGEGNEQFF | TGTGCCAGCAGTCCCAGCCGATGGGGGGAAGGCAATGAGCAGTTCTTC
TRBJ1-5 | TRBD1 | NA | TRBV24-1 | CATSDPPGQPLRPQHF | TGTGCCACCAGTGATCCGCCGGGACAGCCCCTACGGCCCCAGCATTTT
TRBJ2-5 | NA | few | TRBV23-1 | CASSQAGHQETQYF | TGCGCCAGCAGTCAAGCAGGACACCAAGAGACCCAGTACTTC
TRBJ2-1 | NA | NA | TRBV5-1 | CASSLAGAGGGVNEQFF | TGCGCCAGCAGCTTGGCCGGAGCTGGAGGCGGGGTGAATGAGCAGTTCTTC
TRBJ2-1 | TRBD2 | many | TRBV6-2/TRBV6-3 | CASSYAGTSGLWGYNEQFF | TGTGCCAGCAGTTACGCGGGGACTAGCGGATTGTGGGGCTACAATGAGCAGTTCTTC
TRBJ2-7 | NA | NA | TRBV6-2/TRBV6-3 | CASRADSLWVQYF | TGTGCCAGCAGGGCGGACTCCCTTTGGGTGCAGTACTTC
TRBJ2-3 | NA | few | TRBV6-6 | CASSYRFWGPHPTSTDTQYF | TGTGCCAGCAGTTATAGGTTCTGGGGGCCTCATCCAACTAGCACAGATACGCAGTATTTT
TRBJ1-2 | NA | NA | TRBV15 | CATSSDLNYGYTF | TGTGCCACCAGCAGTGACCTAAACTATGGCTACACCTTC